This paragraph covers one TCR beta chain sequence. A read error may account for a junction end that differs from germline. Profiling relied on immunoSEQ multiplex PCR, and the TCRdb table lists in-frame clones only, not all of them. The sample includes 130,000 to 150,000 clones, about 76% seen only once; the top ten take roughly 4.9%. This entry belongs to a study of blood T cell repertoires in COVID-19. The CDR3 sequence is 16 residues long. CDR1 LGHNA and CDR2 YNFKEQ come from the germline V gene. The source is a woman aged 70-85 years with COVID-19, enrolled during active disease. The rearrangement links TRBV4-2 to TRBJ1-1, with D tentatively TRBD1 (6 bases). Sequencing was carried out using peripheral blood. The CDR3 region has the DNA TGTGCCAGCAGCCAAGAGGGGGCACCGGTGAACGCTGAAGCTTTCTTT. This gives the protein CASSQEGAPVNAEAFF.